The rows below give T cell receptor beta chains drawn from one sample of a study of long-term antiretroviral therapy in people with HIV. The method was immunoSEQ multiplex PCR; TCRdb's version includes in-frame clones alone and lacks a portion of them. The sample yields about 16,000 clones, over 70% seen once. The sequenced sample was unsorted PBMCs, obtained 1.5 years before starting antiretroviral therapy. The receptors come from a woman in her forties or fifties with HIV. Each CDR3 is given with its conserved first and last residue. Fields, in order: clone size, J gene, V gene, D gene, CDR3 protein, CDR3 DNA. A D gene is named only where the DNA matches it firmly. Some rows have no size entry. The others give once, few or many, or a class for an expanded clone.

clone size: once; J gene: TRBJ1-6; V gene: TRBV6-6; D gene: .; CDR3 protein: CASRLSFTDSPLHF; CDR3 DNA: TGTGCCAGCAGACTCTCGTTCACAGATTCACCCCTCCACTTT
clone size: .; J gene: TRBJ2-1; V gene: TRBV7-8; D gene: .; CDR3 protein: CASSLGGDFNEQFF; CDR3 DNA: TGTGCCAGCAGCTTAGGAGGGGACTTCAATGAGCAGTTCTTC
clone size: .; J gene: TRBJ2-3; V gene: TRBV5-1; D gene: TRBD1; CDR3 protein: CASRTGVGEDTQYF; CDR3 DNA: TGCGCCAGCAGGACAGGGGTAGGGGAAGATACGCAGTATTTT
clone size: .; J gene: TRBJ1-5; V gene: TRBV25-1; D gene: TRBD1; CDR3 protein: CASSGGTGDYRQPQHF; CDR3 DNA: TGTGCCAGCAGTGGTGGGACAGGGGATTATCGTCAGCCCCAGCATTTT
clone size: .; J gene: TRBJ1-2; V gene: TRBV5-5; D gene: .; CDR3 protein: CASSLSVLDGYTF; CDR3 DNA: TGTGCCAGCAGCTTAAGTGTGCTCGATGGCTACACCTTC
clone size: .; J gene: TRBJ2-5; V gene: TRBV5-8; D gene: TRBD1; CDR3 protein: CASSTPGQGAWETQYF; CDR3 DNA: TGTGCCAGCAGCACTCCGGGACAGGGGGCTTGGGAGACCCAGTACTTC
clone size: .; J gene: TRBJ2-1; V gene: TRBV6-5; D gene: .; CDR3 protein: CASSPQGYNEQFF; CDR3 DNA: TGTGCCAGCAGTCCCCAGGGGTACAATGAGCAGTTCTTC
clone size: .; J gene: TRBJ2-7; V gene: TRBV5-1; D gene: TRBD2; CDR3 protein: CASSPTGTSGYEQYF; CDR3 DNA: TGCGCCAGCAGCCCCACCGGGACTAGCGGCTACGAGCAGTACTTC
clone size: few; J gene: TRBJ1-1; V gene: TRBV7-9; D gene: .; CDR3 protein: CASSLDLGGTEAFF; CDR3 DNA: TGTGCCAGCAGCTTAGACCTAGGTGGGACTGAAGCTTTCTTT
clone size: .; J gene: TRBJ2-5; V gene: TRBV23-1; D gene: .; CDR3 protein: CASSEETQYF; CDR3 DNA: TGCGCCAGCTCCGAAGAGACCCAGTACTTC